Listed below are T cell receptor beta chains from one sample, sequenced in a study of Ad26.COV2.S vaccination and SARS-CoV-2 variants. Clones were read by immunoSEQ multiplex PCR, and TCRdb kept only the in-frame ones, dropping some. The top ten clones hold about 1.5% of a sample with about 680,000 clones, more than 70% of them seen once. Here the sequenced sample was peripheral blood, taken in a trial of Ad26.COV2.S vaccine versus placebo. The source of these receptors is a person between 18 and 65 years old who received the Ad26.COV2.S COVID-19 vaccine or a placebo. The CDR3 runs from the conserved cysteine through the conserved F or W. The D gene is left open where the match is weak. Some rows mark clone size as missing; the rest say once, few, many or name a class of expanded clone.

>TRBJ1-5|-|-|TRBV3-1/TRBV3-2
CASSQDRNQPQHF
TGTGCCAGCAGCCAAGATCGTAATCAGCCCCAGCATTTT
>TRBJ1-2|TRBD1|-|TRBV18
CASSPRGGQEYGYTF
TGTGCCAGCTCACCGCGAGGCGGACAGGAGTATGGCTACACCTTC
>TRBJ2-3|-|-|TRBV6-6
CASARALDTQYF
TGTGCCAGTGCGAGGGCTCTCGATACGCAGTATTTT
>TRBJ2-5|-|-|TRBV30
CAWTPGTETQYF
TGTGCCTGGACTCCAGGGACAGAGACCCAGTACTTC
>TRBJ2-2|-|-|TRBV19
CASSPRSEHTGELFF
TGTGCCAGTAGCCCCAGGTCGGAGCACACCGGGGAGCTGTTTTTT
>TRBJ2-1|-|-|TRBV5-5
CASSLGGLANEQFF
TGTGCCAGCAGCTTGGGAGGTCTAGCTAATGAGCAGTTCTTC
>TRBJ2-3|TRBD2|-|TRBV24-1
CATSDQPGLATDTQYF
TGTGCCACCAGTGATCAGCCGGGACTAGCCACAGATACGCAGTATTTT
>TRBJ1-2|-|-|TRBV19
CASSMGDMNYGYTF
TGTGCCAGTAGTATGGGTGACATGAACTATGGCTACACCTTC
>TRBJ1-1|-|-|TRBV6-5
CASSYQMEDLNTEAFF
TGTGCCAGCAGTTACCAAATGGAGGACCTGAACACTGAAGCTTTCTTT
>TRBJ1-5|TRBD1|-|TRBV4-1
CASSQADRGRQPQHF
TGCGCCAGCAGCCAAGCCGACAGGGGGCGTCAGCCCCAGCATTTT
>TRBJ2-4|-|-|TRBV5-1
CASSLDPTIKNIQYF
TGCGCCAGCAGCTTGGACCCTACCATCAAAAACATTCAGTACTTC
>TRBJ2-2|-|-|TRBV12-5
CASGLVRGQGTGELFF
TGTGCTAGTGGTTTGGTACGGGGCCAGGGCACCGGGGAGCTGTTTTTT
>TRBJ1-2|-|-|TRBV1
CTSSQAPADRGYGYTF
TGCACCAGCAGCCAAGCCCCCGCGGACAGGGGCTATGGCTACACCTTC
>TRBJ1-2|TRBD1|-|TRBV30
CAWRGRQTGGNYGYTF
TGTGCCTGGAGGGGCCGCCAGACAGGGGGGAACTATGGCTACACCTTC
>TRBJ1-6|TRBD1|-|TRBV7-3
CASSLNGQGNNSPLHF
TGTGCCAGCAGCTTAAACGGACAGGGAAATAATTCACCCCTCCACTTT
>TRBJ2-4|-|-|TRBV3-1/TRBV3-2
CASSQQGGDIQYF
TGTGCCAGCAGCCAACAAGGTGGGGACATTCAGTACTTC
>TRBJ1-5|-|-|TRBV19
CASSIGHREPQHF
TGTGCCAGTAGTATAGGTCATCGGGAGCCCCAGCATTTT
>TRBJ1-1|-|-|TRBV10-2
CASRPGLNTEAFF
TGCGCCAGCAGGCCAGGTCTGAACACTGAAGCTTTCTTT
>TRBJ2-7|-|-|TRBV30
CAWKGVYEQYF
TGTGCCTGGAAGGGGGTTTACGAGCAGTACTTC
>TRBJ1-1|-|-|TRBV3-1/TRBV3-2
CASSQLGVEAFF
TGTGCCAGCAGCCAACTGGGCGTTGAAGCTTTCTTT
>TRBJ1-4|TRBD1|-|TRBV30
CAWSVRGTGNEKLFF
TGTGCCTGGAGTGTACGAGGGACAGGGAATGAAAAACTGTTTTTT
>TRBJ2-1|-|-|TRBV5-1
CASSLGQAYNEQFF
TGCGCCAGCAGCCTTGGTCAGGCATACAATGAGCAGTTCTTC
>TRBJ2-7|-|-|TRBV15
CATSRDKGRDEQYF
TGTGCCACCAGCAGAGATAAGGGTCGGGACGAGCAGTACTTC
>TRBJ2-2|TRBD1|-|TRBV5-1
CASSLTGANTGELFF
TGCGCCAGCAGCCTCACAGGGGCAAACACCGGGGAGCTGTTTTTT
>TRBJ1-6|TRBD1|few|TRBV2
CASKSIQGNSPLHF
TGTGCCAGCAAGAGCATACAGGGGAATTCACCCCTCCACTTT
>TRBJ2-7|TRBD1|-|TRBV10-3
CASGTGTGVYEQYF
TGTGCCAGCGGTACCGGGACAGGGGTATACGAGCAGTACTTC
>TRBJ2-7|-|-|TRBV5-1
CASSLEGDYEQYF
TGCGCCAGCAGCTTGGAAGGGGACTACGAGCAGTACTTC
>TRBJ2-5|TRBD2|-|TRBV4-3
CASSQGDRGGAQYF
TGCGCCAGCAGCCAAGGAGACCGCGGGGGGGCCCAGTACTTC
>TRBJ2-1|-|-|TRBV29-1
CSVEAANEQFF
TGCAGCGTTGAGGCAGCCAATGAGCAGTTCTTC
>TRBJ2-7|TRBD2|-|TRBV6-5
CASGRDLSYEQYF
TGTGCCAGCGGGAGGGACCTCTCCTACGAGCAGTACTTC
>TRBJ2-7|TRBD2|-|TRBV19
CASSATSGGAKQYF
TGTGCCAGTAGTGCGACTAGCGGGGGGGCAAAGCAGTACTTC
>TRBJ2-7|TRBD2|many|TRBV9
CASSVDPTSGSYEQYF
TGTGCCAGCAGCGTAGACCCGACTAGCGGGAGCTACGAGCAGTACTTC
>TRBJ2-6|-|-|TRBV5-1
CASSPDRSSGANVLTF
TGCGCCAGCAGCCCGGATAGGTCCTCTGGGGCCAACGTCCTGACTTTC
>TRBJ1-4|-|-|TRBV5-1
CASSSSVGTGEKLFF
TGCGCCAGCAGCTCCTCAGTGGGCACCGGTGAAAAACTGTTTTTT
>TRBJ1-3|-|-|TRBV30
CAWVDSSGNTIYF
TGTGCCTGGGTCGATAGCTCTGGAAACACCATATATTTT
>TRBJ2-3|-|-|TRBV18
CASSPSGADTQYF
TGTGCCAGCTCGCCGTCAGGGGCAGATACGCAGTATTTT
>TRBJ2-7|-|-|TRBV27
CASRQDSTRGTYEQYF
TGTGCCAGCAGACAAGACAGCACCCGAGGAACCTACGAGCAGTACTTC
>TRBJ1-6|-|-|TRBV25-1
CASSGQIYNSPLHF
TGTGCCAGCAGTGGCCAGATCTATAATTCACCCCTCCACTTT
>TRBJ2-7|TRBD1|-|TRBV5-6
CASSTSTGNYEQYF
TGTGCCAGCAGCACATCGACAGGGAACTACGAGCAGTACTTC
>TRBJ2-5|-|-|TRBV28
CASRGDFQETQYF
TGTGCCAGCAGGGGGGACTTCCAAGAGACCCAGTACTTC
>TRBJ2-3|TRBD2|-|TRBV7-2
CASSPGLAGRGDTQYF
TGTGCCAGCAGCCCGGGACTAGCGGGGCGGGGAGATACGCAGTATTTT
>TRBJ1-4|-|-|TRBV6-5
CASSRTATNEKLFF
TGTGCCAGCAGTAGGACAGCAACTAATGAAAAACTGTTTTTT
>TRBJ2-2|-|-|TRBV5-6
CASSWVGGNTGELFF
TGTGCCAGCAGCTGGGTCGGGGGGAACACCGGGGAGCTGTTTTTT
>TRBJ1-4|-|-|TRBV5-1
CASSSDRRSEKLFF
TGCGCCAGCAGCTCCGACAGGCGGAGTGAAAAACTGTTTTTT
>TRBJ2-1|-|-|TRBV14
CASSQWGNEQFF
TGTGCCAGCAGCCAGTGGGGGAATGAGCAGTTCTTC
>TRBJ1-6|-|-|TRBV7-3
CASSPGWGSPLHF
TGTGCCAGCAGCCCAGGCTGGGGGTCACCCCTCCACTTT
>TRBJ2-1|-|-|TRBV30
CAWSVRVTYNEQFF
TGTGCCTGGAGTGTACGCGTAACTTACAATGAGCAGTTCTTC
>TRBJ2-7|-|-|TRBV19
CASSIGQGNYEQYF
TGTGCCAGTAGTATAGGGCAGGGGAACTACGAGCAGTACTTC